Sequencing of this TCR beta chain was carried out in a study of cytomegalovirus exposure and HLA in healthy donors. Clones were read by immunoSEQ multiplex PCR, and TCRdb kept only the in-frame ones, dropping some. This table has about 170,000 clones, approximately 89% appearing once. The receptor's source is a woman younger than 35 in good health and CMV-seropositive. The sequenced material came from PBMCs.

The CDR3 DNA sequence: TGTGCCAGCAGCTCCTACCCTAAAAAAAGAGTCGGCTCTGGAAACACCATATATTTT. Translation gives CASSSYPKKRVGSGNTIYF. The rearrangement uses TRBV14 and TRBJ1-3, with D unresolved. Between the trimmed V and J ends, which lost 5 bases and 0 bases, there was a span of 23 bases. The CDR3 has 19 amino acids. The V gene's germline CDR1 is SGHDN and CDR2 FVKESK.